This entry is about one TCR beta chain. The data belong to a study of blood T cell repertoires in COVID-19. This CDR3 has 15 residues. V lost 3 bases to trimming and J lost 2 bases, with 14 bases between them. CDR1 and CDR2 (germline): SGHRS, YFSETQ. This table comes from immunoSEQ multiplex PCR, and its TCRdb copy is limited to in-frame clones, with some not included. This table has about 69,000 clones, more than 80% appearing once. This receptor was taken from a man aged 50-59 years with COVID-19, enrolled during active disease. This rearrangement joins TRBV5-1 to TRBJ2-5, with a tentative D call TRBD2 (6 bases). The sequencing input was peripheral blood. The CDR3: CASSSAWGVQETQYF. The CDR3 region has the DNA TGCGCCAGCAGCTCCGCTTGGGGGGTTCAAGAGACCCAGTACTTC.